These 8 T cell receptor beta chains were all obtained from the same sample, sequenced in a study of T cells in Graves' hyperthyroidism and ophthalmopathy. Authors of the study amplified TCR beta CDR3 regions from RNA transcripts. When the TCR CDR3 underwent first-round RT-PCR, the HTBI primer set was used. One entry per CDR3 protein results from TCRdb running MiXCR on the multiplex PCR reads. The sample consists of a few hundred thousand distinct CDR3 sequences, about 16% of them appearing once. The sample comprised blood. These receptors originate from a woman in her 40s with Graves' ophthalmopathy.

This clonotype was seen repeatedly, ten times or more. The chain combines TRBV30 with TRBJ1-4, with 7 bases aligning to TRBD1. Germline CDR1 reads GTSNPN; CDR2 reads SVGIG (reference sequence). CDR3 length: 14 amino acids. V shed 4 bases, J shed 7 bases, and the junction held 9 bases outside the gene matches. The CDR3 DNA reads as TGTGCCTGGAAAACGACAGGGAGAGGTGAAAAACTGTTTTTT. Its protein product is CAWKTTGRGEKLFF.

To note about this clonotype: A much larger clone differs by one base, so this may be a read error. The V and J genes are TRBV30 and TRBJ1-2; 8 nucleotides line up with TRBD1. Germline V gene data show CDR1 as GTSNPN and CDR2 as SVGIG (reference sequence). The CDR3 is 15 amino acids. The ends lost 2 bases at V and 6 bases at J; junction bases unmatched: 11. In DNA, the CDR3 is TGTGCCTGGAGTCATAGGACAGGGAGGGTGCATGGCTACACCTTC. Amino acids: CAWSHRTGRVHGYTF.

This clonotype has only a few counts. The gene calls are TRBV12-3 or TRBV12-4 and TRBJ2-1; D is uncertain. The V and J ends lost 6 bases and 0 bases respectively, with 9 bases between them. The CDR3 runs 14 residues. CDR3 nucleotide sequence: TGTGCCAGCAGCCCCGGGTACTCCTACAATGAGCAGTTCTTC. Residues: CASSPGYSYNEQFF.

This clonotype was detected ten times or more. The CDR3 coding sequence is TGCAGTGCTAGAGTAGGGACCCAACCGGGAGCTTTCTTT. Translation gives CSARVGTQPGAFF. V usage is TRBV20-1 and J usage is TRBJ1-1, with TRBD1 as a possible D gene (5 bases). The CDR3 contains 13 residues. CDR1 and CDR2 (germline): DFQATT, SNEGSKA (reference sequence). The V gene lost 1 base and the J gene lost 10 bases, with 16 bases spanning the gap.

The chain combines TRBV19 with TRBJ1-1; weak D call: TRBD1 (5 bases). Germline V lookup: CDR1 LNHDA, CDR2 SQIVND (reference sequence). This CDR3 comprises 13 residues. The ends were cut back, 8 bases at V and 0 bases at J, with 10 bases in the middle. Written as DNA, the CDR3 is TGTGCCAGTGGGACGGCCGTGAACACTGAAGCTTTCTTT. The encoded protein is CASGTAVNTEAFF.

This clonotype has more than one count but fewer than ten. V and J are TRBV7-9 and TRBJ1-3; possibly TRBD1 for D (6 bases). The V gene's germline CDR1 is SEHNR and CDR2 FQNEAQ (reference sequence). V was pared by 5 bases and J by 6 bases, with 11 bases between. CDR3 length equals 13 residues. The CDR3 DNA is TGTGCCAGCAGCCCAGGGGCCGCAAACACCATATATTTT. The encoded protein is CASSPGAANTIYF.

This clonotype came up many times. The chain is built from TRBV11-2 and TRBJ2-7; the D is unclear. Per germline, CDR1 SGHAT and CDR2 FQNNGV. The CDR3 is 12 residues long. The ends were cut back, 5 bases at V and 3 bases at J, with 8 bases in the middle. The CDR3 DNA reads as TGTGCCAGCAGCCAAGGGTTCTACGAGCAGTACTTC. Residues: CASSQGFYEQYF.

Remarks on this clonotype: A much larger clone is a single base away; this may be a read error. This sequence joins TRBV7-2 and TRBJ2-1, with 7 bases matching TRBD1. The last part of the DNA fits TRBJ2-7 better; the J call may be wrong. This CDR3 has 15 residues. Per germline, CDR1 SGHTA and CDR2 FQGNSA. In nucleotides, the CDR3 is TGTGCCAGCAGCTTAGCGGGACAGCTGGGGAATGAGCAGTACTTC. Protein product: CASSLAGQLGNEQYF.